This T cell receptor beta chain comes out of a study of T-cell memory formation after mild COVID-19 (dated by TCRdb to the early 2020s). Context from the whole study: TCR sequence clusters from the two donors were found to be largely donor specific. T-cell clones expanding and contracting after mild COVID-19 in a couple of donors were tracked by longitudinal TCRalpha and TCRbeta repertoire sequencing. The cohort was made up of two young adult volunteers, one female and one male, who were previously healthy. What the study reported, not specific to this receptor: Clones that contracted from day 15 to 85 showed balanced CD4/CD8 phenotypes, whereas a second wave of clones that expanded from day 15 to 37 leaned towards CD4+. The study covered only a couple of mild cases, and larger cohorts including severe cases with pre-infection samples were considered necessary. The second-wave clones that peaked on day 37 were not confirmed to be SARS-CoV-2 specific. The detection of some responding clones in pre-infection memory suggests that pre-existing cross-reactive memory T cells joined the SARS-CoV-2 response. Contracting CD4+ clones were found mainly in CM and EM memory subsets, while CD8+ clones were enriched in EMRA.

CDR1 and CDR2, looked up from the germline V gene, are LGHNA and YSLEER. The cysteine opens and the phenylalanine closes a CDR3 of 16 amino acids. The read is trimmed to its CDR3 DNA, 48 bases read in frame from base 1. V loses 1 base of germline sequence and J loses 0 bases, and the interval between the two ends is 10 bases. Instrument used: Illumina NovaSeq 6000. TCRalpha and TCRbeta cDNA libraries were built by 5'RACE with constant-segment primers, adding sample barcodes and unique molecular identifiers. RNA was extracted from every sample with Trizol reagent. Library amplification was performed in two PCR steps, and a second sample barcode and Illumina TruSeq adapters were introduced in the second step. The libraries were sequenced on an Illumina NovaSeq using 2 x 150 bp paired-end reads. The source study handled its data this way. Demultiplexing of reads and collapsing into UMI-guided consensus sequences were performed with migec v1.2.7. Using mixcr v2.1.11, the UMI consensuses were aligned to TRA and TRB V and J templates and assembled into clonotypes. Expanded or contracted clonotypes were those called significant by both edgeR and NoisET, with noise models trained on biological replicates. For edgeR calls, the thresholds were a false discovery rate-adjusted p below 0.01 and a log2 fold-change of 1. As an exploratory analysis of dynamics, max-normalized trajectories of the 1000 most abundant clonotypes were examined with PCA combined with hierarchical clustering. Separately sequenced CD4+ and CD8+ repertoires were used to assign a CD4 or CD8 phenotype to each responding clone. Starting from the raw public reads, TCRdb applied fastp trimming at Q25, assembled clones with MiXCR and retained in-frame beta chains. Identical CDR3 proteins give one entry, which carries the most common genes and DNA. The V and J calls come from TCRdb's annotation, not from the publication. Present in this sample are about 410,000 distinct CDR3 sequences, around 17% of which were seen just once. The top ten clones comprise roughly 21% of the sample.

Ficoll-Paque density gradient centrifugation was the method used to isolate PBMCs. A few counts support this clonotype. The clone's antigen remains unknown. No qualities accompany the bases; no much larger clone lies one base away. The TCR sequence derives from a man aged 18-30 years who had mild COVID-19 (a few samples of this study predate the infection). The sample titles of this study are shuffled in the database, so cell type and time point are left out; the donor was told from shared clones. The V and J segments used are TRBV4-3 and TRBJ2-1; the D gene cannot be resolved reliably. The sequenced sample was PBMCs or a T cell subset sorted from them (not recorded which). This receptor carries the CDR3 CASSQGHRSSYNEQFF. The sequenced DNA is TGCGCCAGCAGCCAAGGGCACCGGAGCTCCTACAATGAGCAGTTCTTC.